The 13 T cell receptor beta chains below all came from one sample that was sequenced in a study of glioma-infiltrating T cells after dendritic cell vaccination. Method: immunoSEQ multiplex PCR; TCRdb's copy keeps in-frame clones and lacks some. The sample lists 95,000 or so clones; under 90% were seen once. Sequencing was performed on blood, taken before dendritic cell vaccination. All receptors come from a human donor with glioblastoma.

V usage is TRBV27 and J usage is TRBJ2-1, with TRBD1 matching 11 bases. J lost 13 bases, V lost 1 base, and 9 bases had no gene match. CDR1 and CDR2 (germline): MNHEY, SMNVEV (reference sequence). This CDR3 is 15 amino acids long. Here the CDR3 DNA reads TGTGCCAGCAGTTTATGGGACAGGGGGGGGTTTAGTCAGTTCTTC. Encoded protein: CASSLWDRGGFSQFF.

The genes are TRBV2 and TRBJ2-5, with 15 nucleotides matching TRBD2. The J call may be mistaken, given a closer DNA end match to TRBJ2-7. Germline V lookup: CDR1 SNHLY, CDR2 FYNNEI. This CDR3 is 15 amino acids long. CDR3 sequence (DNA): TGTGCCAGCAGTGCGGGACTAGCGGGAGGCTACGAGCAGTACTTC. Its protein product is CASSAGLAGGYEQYF.

To note about this clone: An end of the junction differs from the germline gene, which may be a read error. The chain employs TRBV29-1 and TRBJ2-1, with D uncertain. The CDR3 extends over 15 amino acids. The germline V gene encodes CDR1 SQVTM and CDR2 ANQGSEA. The CDR3 sequence is CSVEVLYESGNEQFF. Here the CDR3 DNA reads TGCAGCGTCGAAGTCCTCTACGAATCAGGCAATGAGCAGTTCTTC.

The rearrangement joins TRBV6-1 to TRBJ2-3; 9 bases map to TRBD1. Germline V gene lookup returns CDR1 MNHNS and CDR2 SASEGT. This CDR3 is 13 amino acids long. V trimming: 7 bases; J trimming: 6 bases; junction bases outside the gene matches: 5. The CDR3 loop is CASKGQGRDTQYF. The CDR3 region has the DNA TGTGCCAGCAAAGGACAGGGGAGGGATACGCAGTATTTT.

The chain couples TRBV10-3 to TRBJ2-3; 15 bases agree with TRBD2. Looked up from germline, CDR1 is ENHRY and CDR2 is SYGVKD. V lost 5 bases and J lost 0; bases outside the gene matches: 3. This CDR3 is built from 17 residues. CDR3 nucleotide sequence: TGTGCCATCAGTTGGACTAGCGGGAGGGGAAGCACAGATACGCAGTATTTT. Translation gives CAISWTSGRGSTDTQYF.

V usage is TRBV19 and J usage is TRBJ1-1, with a weak D call TRBD1 (6 bases). The V gene's germline CDR1 is LNHDA and CDR2 SQIVND (reference sequence). There are 15 residues in the CDR3. The V gene lost 2 bases and the J gene lost 1 base, with 11 bases spanning the gap. CDR3 nucleotides: TGTGCCAGTAGTATAACCGGGACACCGAACACTGAAGCTTTCTTT. Translation gives CASSITGTPNTEAFF.

The rearrangement links TRBV5-1 to TRBJ2-3, with D uncertain. V lost 4 bases and J lost 0, with 9 bases in between. Germline V lookup: CDR1 SGHRS, CDR2 YFSETQ. The CDR3 has 14 residues. This chain's CDR3 is CASSPSTSTDTQYF. The CDR3 DNA reads as TGCGCCAGCAGCCCTTCAACTAGCACAGATACGCAGTATTTT.

The rearrangement links TRBV5-4 to TRBJ2-3; D might be TRBD2 (5 bases). CDR3 length: 16 residues. V lost 7 bases and J 0 bases, leaving 18 bases between the germline ends. Germline V gives CDR1 SGHNT, CDR2 YYREEE (reference sequence). The CDR3 coding sequence is TGTGCCAGCCCTCCACCCGAGGGCAGCAGCACAGATACGCAGTATTTT. This translates into CASPPPEGSSTDTQYF. The whole variable domain, filled in from reference TRBV5-4 and TRBJ2-3, reads ETGVTQSPTHLIKTRGQQVTLRCSSQSGHNTVSWYQQALGQGPQFIFQYYREEENGRGNFPPRFSGLQFPNYSSELNVNALELDDSALYLCASPPPEGSSTDTQYFGPGTRLTVL.

The chain combines TRBV7-2 with TRBJ1-3, with 7 bases identical to TRBD1. Per the germline V gene, CDR1 is SGHTA and CDR2 is FQGNSA. This CDR3 comprises 14 residues. V lost 5 bases, J lost 2 bases, and 3 bases stayed unmatched. The CDR3 spells CASSAQGTGNTIYF. The CDR3 DNA reads TGTGCCAGCAGCGCACAGGGGACTGGAAACACCATATATTTT.

This chain connects TRBV6-1 to TRBJ2-7; the D is unclear. Per germline, CDR1 MNHNS and CDR2 SASEGT. V was shortened by 2 bases and J by 6 bases, with 14 bases between the two germline ends. The CDR3 spans 14 residues. CDR3 sequence (DNA): TGTGCCAGCAGTGAAAGACTTGGAGCGATCGAGCAGTACTTC. Translating gives CASSERLGAIEQYF.

The V and J genes are TRBV7-2 and TRBJ1-3; 8 bases map to TRBD1. Trimming removed 3 bases from V and 0 bases from J; junction bases left unmatched: 4. CDR1 is SGHTA and CDR2 is FQGNSA in the germline V gene. The CDR3 extends over 16 amino acids. The CDR3 nucleotides are TGTGCCAGCAGCTTTTCAGGGGGCCTCTCTGGAAACACCATATATTTT. It encodes CASSFSGGLSGNTIYF.

The V call is TRBV5-5, the J call TRBJ1-5; possibly TRBD1 for D (6 bases). Trimming removed 1 base at V and 1 base at J, with 12 bases between. The CDR3 has 16 amino acids. The germline CDR1 and CDR2 sequences are SGHKS and YYEKEE (reference sequence). CDR3 DNA: TGTGCCAGCAGCTTGCGGGGGGCGCAGAGCAATCAGCCCCAGCATTTT. Translation gives CASSLRGAQSNQPQHF.

The chain uses TRBV5-1 and TRBJ1-1, with 7 bases matching TRBD1. In germline, CDR1 is SGHRS, CDR2 YFSETQ. The CDR3 runs 13 residues. Trimming removed 0 bases from V and 6 bases from J; junction bases left unmatched: 2. The CDR3 spells CASSLGQGAEAFF. The CDR3 DNA follows: TGCGCCAGCAGCTTGGGTCAGGGGGCTGAAGCTTTCTTT. Full variable domain (remainder filled in from reference TRBV5-1 and TRBJ1-1): KAGVTQTPRYLIKTRGQQVTLSCSPISGHRSVSWYQQTPGQGLQFLFEYFSETQRNKGNFPGRFSGRQFSNSRSEMNVSTLELGDSALYLCASSLGQGAEAFFGQGTRLTVV.